The clone carrying this T cell receptor (beta chain) was found a few times. In the study's own analysis: Reference gene primer amplification in the assay estimated nucleated cell counts. Clones were sequenced by immunoSEQ multiplex PCR, and TCRdb holds only the in-frame ones, with some missing. V, J and clone size derive from that table, while D and trimming were established from the DNA sequence. The sample includes 90,000 to 100,000 clones, about 87% of them seen just once. The data stem from a study of blood T cell repertoires in COVID-19. Study as a whole: Some COVID-19 samples were acute and others convalescent; all came from the United States, Italy and Spain.

The V end was cut by 0 bases, the J end by 1 base, with 6 bases between. Germline values: CDR1 SNHLY, CDR2 FYNNEI. This CDR3 contains 14 residues. This receptor was taken from a human donor in a cohort sampled during active COVID-19. The V gene is TRBV2, the J gene TRBJ1-1; D unresolved. Input material: peripheral blood. The DNA for the CDR3 is TGTGCCAGCAGTGAAGCCGGGAGGAACACTGAAGCTTTCTTT. Amino acids: CASSEAGRNTEAFF.